Sequencing of this T cell receptor (beta chain) was carried out in a study of blood T cell repertoires in COVID-19 (dated by TCRdb to the early 2020s). General notes on the study: Samples covering the acute and convalescent phases of COVID-19 were provided by collaborators in the United States, Italy and Spain. The prospective study material was composed of cDNA or gDNA derived from T cells, B-cell-depleted T cells, or PBMCs. Deeply sampled blood TCRbeta repertoires from subjects exposed to, actively infected with, or recovered from COVID-19 were included in the dataset. A freely available public database, intended as a resource for researchers studying the immune response to SARS-CoV-2, is where the repertoires were released. Samples were obtained from the ongoing ImmuneRACE study (first 160 participants) and from 1,200 or so subjects provided by 6 global collaborators. Nearly every sample came with metadata listing a de-identified subject ID, COVID-19 status, age in years and sex. Where available, HLA class I and class II types were taken from metadata supplied by the sample provider and were not determined by assay-based typing. Overall study results and their limits: The amount of clinical and demographic metadata varied by source and participant and was provided uncurated.

TCRbeta CDR3 regions were amplified from genomic DNA by means of the immunoSEQ Assay, a bias-controlled multiplex PCR. Turning to the authors' computational methods: The number of nucleated cells in each sample was estimated from the amplification of reference gene primers within the assay. Sequence reads were collapsed and filtered to measure the absolute abundance of every unique TCRbeta CDR3 rearrangement. For each sample, productive Simpson clonality was calculated by taking the square root of Simpson's diversity index across productive rearrangements. TCRdb provides this immuneACCESS table in a form limited to in-frame rearrangements. Some clones are lacking; in checked studies, under half of them reflect an unresolved V gene, and why the rest are absent is not known. The DNA gave D and trimming, while V, J and clone size come from that table. For this sample there are fewer than 150,000 clones; under 90% appear just once. Together, the top ten hold 8.8% of the sample.

Based on the germline V gene, the CDR1 and CDR2 sequences are SGHRS and YFSETQ. Here V drops 4 bases and J drops 1 base, and the junction holds 2 bases not matched to any gene. Inclusive of the bounding cysteine and phenylalanine, the CDR3 is 14 residues long. Only the CDR3 region is kept as DNA, spanning 42 bases read in frame from base 1. Each collaborating institution followed its own protocols to collect whole blood in K2EDTA tubes. For TCRbeta analysis, collaborators shipped samples in one of three forms: frozen whole blood, isolated PBMCs, or DNA extracted from either of those sample types. To note about this clone: Its antigen remains unidentified. Per-base qualities were not stored, and no clone one base away is much larger. Other nucleotide sequences from this sample produce the same CDR3.

The sequenced material came from peripheral blood. The chain was built from TRBV5-1 and TRBJ2-7; TRBD1 agrees with 10 junctional bases. The receptor's source is a woman aged 80 or over in a cohort sampled during active or convalescent COVID-19. The sequenced DNA: TGCGCCAGCAGCCCGGGACAGGGGTCCTACGAGCAGTACTTC. Its translation reads: CASSPGQGSYEQYF. When the CDR3 is completed using the reference TRBV5-1 and TRBJ2-7 genes on either side, the full variable domain is KAGVTQTPRYLIKTRGQQVTLSCSPISGHRSVSWYQQTPGQGLQFLFEYFSETQRNKGNFPGRFSGRQFSNSRSEMNVSTLELGDSALYLCASSPGQGSYEQYFGPGTRLTVT.